The present TCR beta chain was sequenced within a study of blood T cell repertoires in COVID-19. Study at large: Researchers got acute and convalescent COVID-19 samples from the United States, Italy and Spain. Nucleic acid was either cDNA or gDNA, and it came from T cells, B-cell-depleted T cells, or PBMCs.

In the source study's methods: Estimated nucleated cell counts came from reference gene primer amplification. Some clones are missing from TCRdb's copy, which holds only in-frame ones; the method was immunoSEQ multiplex PCR. D and trimming come from the DNA, and the V and J calls and clone size come from that table. Among 25,000 to 35,000 clones listed, 70% to 80% were seen once. The CDR3 has 16 amino acids. V lost 4 bases and J 2 bases, leaving 15 bases between the germline ends. The V gene's germline CDR1 is SGHKS and CDR2 YYEKEE (reference sequence). This TCR was recovered from a woman between 65 and 79 years old with acute or convalescent COVID-19. The sequencing input was peripheral blood. The chain couples TRBV5-5 to TRBJ2-2; tentative D call: TRBD1 (6 bases). The CDR3 spells CASSGNREVNTGELFF. DNA for the CDR3: TGTGCCAGCAGCGGGAACAGGGAAGTTAACACCGGGGAGCTGTTTTTT.